The text below deals with one T cell receptor (beta chain). This record comes from a study of blood T cell repertoires in COVID-19. This CDR3 is built from 13 residues. Germline CDR1 MNHEY, CDR2 SMNVEV (reference sequence). V dropped 3 bases and J dropped 5 bases, with 10 bases sitting between them. Authors' analysis steps: Amplification of reference gene primers was used by the study to estimate nucleated cell counts. Sequenced by immunoSEQ multiplex PCR; TCRdb stores in-frame clones only, minus some. V and J calls and clone size are as listed in that table; D and trimming were resolved from the DNA. The data contain about 95,000 clones, over 70% of them singletons.

This sequence was found in a man older than 75 with active or convalescent COVID-19. This chain uses TRBV27 with TRBJ1-2; possible D gene TRBD1, 5 bases. The specimen sequenced was peripheral blood. The CDR3 sequence: CASSFSAGYGYTF. CDR3 bases: TGTGCCAGCAGTTTTTCGGCAGGGTATGGCTACACCTTC.